The entry below describes one T cell receptor beta chain. These data are taken from a study of blood T cell repertoires in COVID-19. The wider study: The origin of the acute and convalescent COVID-19 samples was the United States, Italy and Spain. PBMCs, B-cell-depleted T cells, or T cells were the source of the cDNA or gDNA that made up the material.

In the authors' methods: Reference gene primers were amplified, and this amplification served to estimate nucleated cell counts. Data came from immunoSEQ multiplex PCR; TCRdb stores just in-frame clones and leaves some out. Clone size and V and J calls were adopted from that table, with D and trimming inferred from the DNA. This sample has under 200,000 clones, with about four fifths found just once. Germline values: CDR1 SNHLY, CDR2 FYNNEI. The CDR3 covers 13 residues. Trimming left V 6 bases short and J 0 bases short, with 8 bases between. The sample comprised peripheral blood. This clonotype was sampled from a woman aged 80 or over with acute or convalescent COVID-19. This sequence joins TRBV2 and TRBJ1-1; tentative D call: TRBD1 (6 bases). CDR3 sequence (DNA): TGTGCCAGCAGACAGGGCATGAACACTGAAGCTTTCTTT. As protein: CASRQGMNTEAFF.